A selection of T cell receptor beta chains follows, all from one sample in a study of siplizumab effects on memory and regulatory T cells. Profiled with immunoSEQ multiplex PCR; TCRdb holds only in-frame clones, not every one. The table includes 85,000 to 130,000 clones, around 90% detected once. Sequenced sample: CD4+ T cells sorted from blood. The receptors here all came from a human donor in good health. Some clones in this sample may be carry-over from other donors' samples. The CDR3 runs from the conserved cysteine through the conserved F or W. A D gene is named only where the DNA matches it firmly. Clone size is shown for a subset of rows, as once, few, many or a class of expanded clone.

>.|TRBV2|TRBD2|TRBJ2-5
CASKMAGVGSETQYF
TGTGCCAGCAAAATGGCGGGAGTGGGTAGCGAGACCCAGTACTTC
>.|TRBV7-2|.|TRBJ2-1
CASSPAGRGVWDEQFF
TGTGCCAGCAGCCCCGCCGGGAGAGGTGTATGGGATGAGCAGTTCTTC
>.|TRBV19|TRBD1|TRBJ1-5
CASSMVRGRLIPQPQHF
TGTGCCAGTAGTATGGTAAGGGGGCGTCTTATTCCTCAGCCCCAGCATTTT
>.|TRBV5-1|.|TRBJ2-7
CASSLGPTYEQYF
TGCGCCAGCAGCTTGGGGCCTACCTACGAGCAGTACTTC
>.|TRBV27|TRBD2|TRBJ2-7
CASSLTAGGTFYEQYF
TGTGCCAGCAGTTTAACAGCGGGAGGAACTTTCTACGAGCAGTACTTC
>.|TRBV6-1|TRBD1|TRBJ1-4
CASRQGASEKLFF
TGTGCCAGCAGGCAGGGGGCATCGGAAAAACTGTTTTTT
>.|TRBV10-1|.|TRBJ2-1
CASSESPGVGIDEQFF
TGCGCCAGCAGTGAGTCCCCGGGAGTGGGGATCGATGAGCAGTTCTTC
>.|TRBV2|.|TRBJ2-1
CASRMGDSYNEQFF
TGTGCCAGCAGAATGGGCGACTCCTACAATGAGCAGTTCTTC
>once|TRBV9|.|TRBJ2-3
CASSPGRTDTQYF
TGTGCCAGCAGCCCTGGTCGCACAGATACGCAGTATTTT
>.|TRBV28|TRBD1|TRBJ2-1
CASRPDRATYNEQFF
TGTGCCAGCAGACCGGACAGGGCAACCTACAATGAGCAGTTCTTC
>.|TRBV7-2|.|TRBJ2-7
CASSLVYEQYF
TGTGCCAGCAGCCTCGTCTACGAGCAGTACTTC
>.|TRBV29-1|.|TRBJ1-3
CSVEWDSGNTIYF
TGCAGCGTTGAATGGGATTCCGGAAACACCATATATTTT
>.|TRBV11-2|TRBD1|TRBJ2-5
CASSLDTGETQYF
TGTGCCAGCAGCTTAGATACAGGGGAAACCCAGTACTTC
>.|TRBV5-1|TRBD1|TRBJ2-7
CASSFRTGEAYEQYF
TGCGCCAGCAGCTTCAGGACAGGGGAGGCCTACGAGCAGTACTTC
>.|TRBV5-4|TRBD2|TRBJ2-3
CASSRGLAEISTDTQYF
TGTGCCAGCAGCCGAGGACTAGCGGAGATTAGCACAGATACGCAGTATTTT
>.|TRBV2|TRBD2|TRBJ2-5
CASRTMGGLAGVETQYF
TGTGCCAGCAGAACCATGGGGGGGTTAGCGGGAGTGGAGACCCAGTACTTC
>.|TRBV19|.|TRBJ2-1
CASSIDPTSLGANEQFF
TGTGCCAGTAGTATAGATCCGACTAGTCTTGGGGCCAATGAGCAGTTCTTC
>.|TRBV2|.|TRBJ1-2
CASSDLTRGKDWGYTF
TGTGCCAGCAGTGATCTCACGAGGGGAAAGGATTGGGGCTACACCTTC
>.|TRBV7-3|TRBD2|TRBJ2-1
CASSFVREDNEQFF
TGTGCCAGCAGCTTCGTGCGGGAGGACAATGAGCAGTTCTTC
>.|TRBV19|.|TRBJ2-7
CASSIKVPLGEQYF
TGTGCCAGTAGTATTAAGGTCCCTTTGGGGGAGCAGTACTTC
>.|TRBV10-2|TRBD1|TRBJ2-1
CASRPLRDRYNEQFF
TGCGCCAGCAGACCATTACGGGACAGATACAATGAGCAGTTCTTC
>.|TRBV5-1|.|TRBJ2-5
CASSLRTHRGTQYF
TGCGCCAGCAGCTTGAGGACACACCGAGGGACCCAGTACTTC
>.|TRBV5-1|.|TRBJ2-7
CASSTQGSYEQYF
TGCGCCAGCAGCACCCAGGGTTCCTACGAGCAGTACTTC
>.|TRBV5-6|.|TRBJ2-5
CASSLNPLQETQYF
TGTGCCAGCAGCTTGAATCCTCTCCAAGAGACCCAGTACTTC
>.|TRBV15|.|TRBJ1-1
CATSRGGAANTEAFF
TGTGCCACCAGCAGAGGAGGGGCCGCGAACACTGAAGCTTTCTTT
>once|TRBV9|.|TRBJ2-7
CASSAGVAVLTDEQYF
TGTGCCAGCAGCGCCGGAGTTGCGGTACTAACCGACGAGCAGTACTTC
>few|TRBV6-5|.|TRBJ1-1
CASSYSISGFEAFF
TGTGCCAGCAGTTACTCGATCAGTGGGTTTGAAGCTTTCTTT
>.|TRBV7-8|.|TRBJ2-5
CASSLKETRETQYF
TGTGCCAGCAGCTTAAAGGAAACACGGGAGACCCAGTACTTC
>once|TRBV13|.|TRBJ2-1
CASSYARTDDYNEQFF
TGTGCCAGCAGCTATGCGAGGACAGACGACTACAATGAGCAGTTCTTC
>once|TRBV5-8|.|TRBJ2-3
CASSFEGQTQYF
TGTGCCAGCAGCTTTGAAGGACAGACGCAGTATTTT
>.|TRBV2|.|TRBJ2-7
CASSVDLTYEQYF
TGTGCCAGCAGTGTCGACCTCACCTACGAGCAGTACTTC
>.|TRBV27|.|TRBJ2-1
CASSLGTPYNEQFF
TGTGCCAGCAGTCTCGGGACACCTTACAATGAGCAGTTCTTC
>once|TRBV28|.|TRBJ2-4
CASSSDRTLSVNIQYF
TGTGCCAGCAGTTCTGACCGGACTTTAAGCGTAAACATTCAGTACTTC
>.|TRBV9|.|TRBJ1-1
CASSVNVRGNTEAFF
TGTGCCAGCAGCGTAAACGTCAGGGGGAACACTGAAGCTTTCTTT
>.|TRBV20-1|.|TRBJ1-1
CSAHRIEAFF
TGCAGTGCTCACAGGATTGAAGCTTTCTTT
>once|TRBV21-1|.|TRBJ1-1
CASSTLMGPASEAFF
TGTGCCAGCAGCACCCTGATGGGGCCAGCCTCTGAAGCTTTCTTT
>once|TRBV7-3|.|TRBJ2-7
CASSLISGVGYEQYF
TGTGCCAGCAGCTTAATATCGGGAGTAGGTTACGAGCAGTACTTC
>.|TRBV21-1|.|TRBJ2-7
CASSQKKNPGLAGVESYEQYF
TGTGCCAGCAGCCAGAAAAAGAATCCGGGACTAGCGGGAGTGGAGTCCTACGAGCAGTACTTC
>.|TRBV18|TRBD2|TRBJ2-5
CASSPTLAGGTKETQYF
TGTGCCAGCTCACCTACCCTGGCGGGAGGTACAAAAGAGACCCAGTACTTC
>.|TRBV28|TRBD1|TRBJ2-7
CASSIPGQGPYEQYF
TGTGCCAGCAGTATCCCGGGACAGGGCCCCTACGAGCAGTACTTC
>.|TRBV11-3|TRBD2|TRBJ2-3
CASSLGTSGNTDTQYF
TGTGCCAGCAGCTTAGGGACTAGCGGAAACACAGATACGCAGTATTTT
>.|TRBV5-1|TRBD2|TRBJ2-7
CASSQLAGDYEQYF
TGCGCCAGCAGCCAACTAGCGGGAGACTACGAGCAGTACTTC
>.|TRBV28|.|TRBJ1-5
CASSLNQPQHF
TGTGCCAGCAGTCTAAATCAGCCCCAGCATTTT
>.|TRBV9|TRBD2|TRBJ2-1
CASSVSGRLDEQFF
TGTGCCAGCAGCGTAAGCGGGAGGCTCGATGAGCAGTTCTTC
>once|TRBV6-5|TRBD2|TRBJ2-1
CASSYPSGSYNEQFF
TGTGCCAGCAGTTACCCTAGCGGGAGTTACAATGAGCAGTTCTTC
>.|TRBV29-1|.|TRBJ2-5
CSVEYSKQTQYF
TGCAGCGTTGAGTACAGTAAACAGACCCAGTACTTC
>.|TRBV27|TRBD2|TRBJ2-5
CASSPGLGAGGETQYF
TGTGCCAGCAGTCCCGGCCTGGGAGCGGGAGGAGAGACCCAGTACTTC
>.|TRBV5-1|.|TRBJ1-1
CASSKDRDTEAFF
TGCGCCAGCAGCAAGGACAGAGACACTGAAGCTTTCTTT
>.|TRBV6-5|TRBD1|TRBJ1-2
CASSQGAPVYGYTF
TGTGCCAGCAGTCAGGGGGCGCCCGTCTATGGCTACACCTTC